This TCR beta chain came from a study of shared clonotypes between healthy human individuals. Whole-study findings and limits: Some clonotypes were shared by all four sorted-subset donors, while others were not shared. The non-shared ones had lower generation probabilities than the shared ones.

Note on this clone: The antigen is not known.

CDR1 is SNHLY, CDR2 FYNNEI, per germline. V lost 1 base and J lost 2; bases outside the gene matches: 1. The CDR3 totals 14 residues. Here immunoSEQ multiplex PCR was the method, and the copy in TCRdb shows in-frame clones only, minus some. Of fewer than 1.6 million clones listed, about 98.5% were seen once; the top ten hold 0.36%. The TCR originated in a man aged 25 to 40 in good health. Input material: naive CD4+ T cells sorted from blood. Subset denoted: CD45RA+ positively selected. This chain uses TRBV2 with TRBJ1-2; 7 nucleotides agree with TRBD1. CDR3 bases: TGTGCCAGCAGTGAAGAGGACAGGAACTATGGCTACACCTTC. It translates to CASSEEDRNYGYTF.